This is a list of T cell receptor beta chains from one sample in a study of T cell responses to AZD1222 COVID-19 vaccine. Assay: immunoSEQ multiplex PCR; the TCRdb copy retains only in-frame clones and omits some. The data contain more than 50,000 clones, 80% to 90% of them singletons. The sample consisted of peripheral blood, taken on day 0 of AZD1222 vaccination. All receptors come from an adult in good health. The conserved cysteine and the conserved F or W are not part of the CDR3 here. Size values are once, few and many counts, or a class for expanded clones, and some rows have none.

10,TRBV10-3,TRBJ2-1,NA,AISVLGNEQF
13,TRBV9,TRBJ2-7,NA,ASSALTGGGYEQY
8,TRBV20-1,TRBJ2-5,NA,SASQETQY
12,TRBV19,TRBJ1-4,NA,ASSMRDRWEKLF
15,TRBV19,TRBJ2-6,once,ASSASEFRPGANVLT
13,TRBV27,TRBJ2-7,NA,ASSFGAGSSYEQY
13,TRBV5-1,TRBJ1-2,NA,ASSLEEGEGYGYT
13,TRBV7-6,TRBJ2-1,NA,ASSLASGSHNEQF
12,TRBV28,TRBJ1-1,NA,ASRYYTGNTEAF
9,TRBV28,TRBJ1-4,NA,ASSFQEKLF
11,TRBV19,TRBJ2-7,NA,ASGTGDRYEQY
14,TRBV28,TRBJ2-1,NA,ASTPNLGIPYNEQF
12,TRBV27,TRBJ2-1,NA,ASSRPGLYNEQF
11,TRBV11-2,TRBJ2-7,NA,ASSLIGQNEQY
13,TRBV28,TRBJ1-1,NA,ASRIPGWGRTEAF
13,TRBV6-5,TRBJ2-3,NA,ASSLAGGPTDTQY
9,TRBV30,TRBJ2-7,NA,AWSGRYEQY
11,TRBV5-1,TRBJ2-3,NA,ASSLPGEDTQY
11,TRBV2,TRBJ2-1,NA,ASSGVPYNEQF
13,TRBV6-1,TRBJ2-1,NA,ASSEAGGSFGEQF
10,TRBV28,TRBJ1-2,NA,ASSSDLFGYT
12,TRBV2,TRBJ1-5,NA,ASSVGQGLQPQH
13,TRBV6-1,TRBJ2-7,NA,ASSEELALYYEQY
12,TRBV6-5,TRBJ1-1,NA,ASTLGTWNSEAF
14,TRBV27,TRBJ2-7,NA,ASTLLAGGVGKEQY
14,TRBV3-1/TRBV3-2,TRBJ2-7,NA,ASSPGTSGSRGEQY
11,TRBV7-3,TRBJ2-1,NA,ASSRGGGDEQF
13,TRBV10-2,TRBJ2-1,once,ASSASGQGYNEQF
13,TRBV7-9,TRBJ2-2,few,ASSLTGVGTGELF
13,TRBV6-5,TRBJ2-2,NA,ASSHRGLGRRELF
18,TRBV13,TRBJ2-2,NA,ASSSLQRTSGRNVPGELF
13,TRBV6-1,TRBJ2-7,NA,ASSDQDRGPYEQY
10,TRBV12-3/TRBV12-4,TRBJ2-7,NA,ASGGSGLEQY
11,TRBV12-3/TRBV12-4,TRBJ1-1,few,ASSSDPNTEAF